This paragraph reports one T cell receptor beta chain. The sample is drawn from a study of PD-1 blockade in classical Hodgkin lymphoma. Sequencing used immunoSEQ multiplex PCR; TCRdb keeps in-frame clones, though not all of them. The sample lists some 46,000 clones, roughly 75% occurring once. All patients relapsed after autologous stem cell transplantation, and brentuximab vedotin exposure varied. The V and J ends lost 3 bases and 5 bases respectively, with 13 bases between them. Per the germline V gene, CDR1 is GTSNPN and CDR2 is SVGIG (reference sequence). The CDR3 loop spans 13 amino acids. This specimen was peripheral blood mononuclear cells (PBMCs), taken before the second cycle of nivolumab. The receptor comes from a human donor with classical Hodgkin lymphoma. The chain combines TRBV30 with TRBJ2-5; D unclear. The CDR3 reads CAWRRGVRETQYF. As DNA, the CDR3 is TGTGCCTGGAGACGAGGTGTGAGGGAGACCCAGTACTTC. Looking up the rest from reference TRBV30 and TRBJ2-5 gives the full variable domain: SQTIHQWPATLVQPVGSPLSLECTVEGTSNPNLYWYRQAAGRGLQLLFYSVGIGQISSEVPQNLSASRPQDRQFILSSKKLLLSDSGFYLCAWRRGVRETQYFGPGTRLLVL.